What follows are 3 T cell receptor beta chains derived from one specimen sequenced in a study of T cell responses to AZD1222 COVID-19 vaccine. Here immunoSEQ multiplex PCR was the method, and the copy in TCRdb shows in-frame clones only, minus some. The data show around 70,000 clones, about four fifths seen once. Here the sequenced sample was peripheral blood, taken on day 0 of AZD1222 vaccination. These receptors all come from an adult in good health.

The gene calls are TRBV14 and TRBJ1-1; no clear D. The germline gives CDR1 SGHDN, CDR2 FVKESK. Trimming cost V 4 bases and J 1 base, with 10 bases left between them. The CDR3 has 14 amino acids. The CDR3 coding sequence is TGTGCCAGCAGCCCCCTTTTATCGAACACTGAAGCTTTCTTT. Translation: CASSPLLSNTEAFF.

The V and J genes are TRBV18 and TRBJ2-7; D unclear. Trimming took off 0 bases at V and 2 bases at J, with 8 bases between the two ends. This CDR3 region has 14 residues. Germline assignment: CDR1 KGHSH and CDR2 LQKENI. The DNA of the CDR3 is TGTGCCAGCTCACCACCGGAAGGGACCTACGAGCAGTACTTC. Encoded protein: CASSPPEGTYEQYF.

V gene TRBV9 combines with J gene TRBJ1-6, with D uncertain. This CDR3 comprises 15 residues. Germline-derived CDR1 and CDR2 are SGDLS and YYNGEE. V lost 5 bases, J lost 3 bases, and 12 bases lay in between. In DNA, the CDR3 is TGTGCCAGCAGTAGGGTGTTAGGCTATAATTCACCCCTCCACTTT. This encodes CASSRVLGYNSPLHF.